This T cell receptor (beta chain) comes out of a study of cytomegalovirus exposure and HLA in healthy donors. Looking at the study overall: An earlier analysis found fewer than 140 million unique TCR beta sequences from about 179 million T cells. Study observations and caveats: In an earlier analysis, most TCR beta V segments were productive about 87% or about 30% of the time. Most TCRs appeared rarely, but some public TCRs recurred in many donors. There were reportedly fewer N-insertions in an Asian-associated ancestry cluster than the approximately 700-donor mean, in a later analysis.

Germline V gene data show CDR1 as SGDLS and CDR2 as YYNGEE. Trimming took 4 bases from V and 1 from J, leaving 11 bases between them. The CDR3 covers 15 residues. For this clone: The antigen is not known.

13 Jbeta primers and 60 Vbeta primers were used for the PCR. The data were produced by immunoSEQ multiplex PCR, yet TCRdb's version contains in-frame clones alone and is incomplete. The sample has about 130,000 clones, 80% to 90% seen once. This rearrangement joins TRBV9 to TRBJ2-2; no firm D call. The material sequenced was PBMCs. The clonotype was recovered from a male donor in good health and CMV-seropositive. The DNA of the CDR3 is TGTGCCAGCAGCAAAGGAGTACGGAACACCGGGGAGCTGTTTTTT. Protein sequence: CASSKGVRNTGELFF. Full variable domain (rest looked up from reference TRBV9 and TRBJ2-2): DSGVTQTPKHLITATGQRVTLRCSPRSGDLSVYWYQQSLDQGLQFLIQYYNGEERAKGNILERFSAQQFPDLHSELNLSSLELGDSALYFCASSKGVRNTGELFFGEGSRLTVL.